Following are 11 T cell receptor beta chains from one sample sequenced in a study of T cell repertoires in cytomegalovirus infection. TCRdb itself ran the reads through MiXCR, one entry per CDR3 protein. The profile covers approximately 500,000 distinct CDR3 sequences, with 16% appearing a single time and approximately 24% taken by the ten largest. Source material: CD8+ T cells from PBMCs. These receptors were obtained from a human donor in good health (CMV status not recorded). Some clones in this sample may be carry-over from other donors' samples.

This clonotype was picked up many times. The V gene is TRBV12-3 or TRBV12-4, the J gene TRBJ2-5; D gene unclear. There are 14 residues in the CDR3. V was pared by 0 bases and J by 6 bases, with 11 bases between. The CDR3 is CASSLARQEKTQYF. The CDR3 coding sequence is TGTGCCAGCAGTTTAGCCAGGCAGGAGAAGACCCAGTACTTC.

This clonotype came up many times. The CDR3 protein is CASRPWTGEDTIYF. CDR3 DNA sequence: TGTGCCAGCAGACCCTGGACAGGGGAAGACACCATATATTTT. This chain links TRBV7-9 with TRBJ1-3; 9 bases are a match to TRBD1. This CDR3 is 14 amino acids long. The trim removed 6 bases at V and 8 bases at J, leaving 8 bases unmatched. The germline gives CDR1 SEHNR, CDR2 FQNEAQ (reference sequence).

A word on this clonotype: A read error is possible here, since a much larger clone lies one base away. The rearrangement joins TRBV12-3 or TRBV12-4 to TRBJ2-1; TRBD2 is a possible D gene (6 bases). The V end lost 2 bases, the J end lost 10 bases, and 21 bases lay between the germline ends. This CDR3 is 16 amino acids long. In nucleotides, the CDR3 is TGTGCCAGCAGTTTATGGCGGACTAACCTTACACCCGAGCAGTTCTTC. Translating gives CASSLWRTNLTPEQFF.

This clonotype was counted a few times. CDR3 sequence (DNA): TGTGCCAGCAGCCCAAGGGGACAGAACTCCTACGAGCAGTACTTC. Its translation is CASSPRGQNSYEQYF. V gene TRBV6-5 combines with J gene TRBJ2-7; 7 bases align to TRBD1. CDR1 is MNHEY, CDR2 SVGAGI, per germline. The CDR3 contains 15 residues. The V segment lost 6 bases and the J segment 0 bases; nucleotides outside the gene matches: 8.

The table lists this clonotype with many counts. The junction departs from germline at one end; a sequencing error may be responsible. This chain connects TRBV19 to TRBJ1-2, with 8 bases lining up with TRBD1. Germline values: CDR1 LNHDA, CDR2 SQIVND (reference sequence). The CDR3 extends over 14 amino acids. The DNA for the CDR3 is TGTGCCAGTAGTCTCAACAGGGGGAACTCTGGCTACACCTTC. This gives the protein CASSLNRGNSGYTF.

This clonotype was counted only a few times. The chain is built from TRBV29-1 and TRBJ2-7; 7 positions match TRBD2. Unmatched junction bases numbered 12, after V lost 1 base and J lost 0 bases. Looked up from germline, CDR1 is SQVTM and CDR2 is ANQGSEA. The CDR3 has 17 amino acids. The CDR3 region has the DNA TGCAGCGTTGAAGCGTGCCTTCTAGCGGCCAGCTCCTACGAGCAGTACTTC. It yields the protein CSVEACLLAASSYEQYF.

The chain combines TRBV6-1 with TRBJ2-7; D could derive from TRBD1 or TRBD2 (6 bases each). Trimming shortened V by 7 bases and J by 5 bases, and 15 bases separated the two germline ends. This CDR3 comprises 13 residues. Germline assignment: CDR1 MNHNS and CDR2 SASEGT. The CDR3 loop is CASTEAGGDEQYF. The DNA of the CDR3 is TGTGCCAGCACGGAAGCCGGGGGCGACGAGCAGTACTTC.

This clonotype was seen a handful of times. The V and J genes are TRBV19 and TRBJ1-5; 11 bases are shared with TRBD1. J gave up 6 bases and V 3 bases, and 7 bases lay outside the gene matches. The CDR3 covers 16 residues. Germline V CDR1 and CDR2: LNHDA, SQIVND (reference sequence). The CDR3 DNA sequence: TGTGCCAGTAGTATTCCGGGACAGGGGGTGTCTCAGCCCCAGCATTTT. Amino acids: CASSIPGQGVSQPQHF.

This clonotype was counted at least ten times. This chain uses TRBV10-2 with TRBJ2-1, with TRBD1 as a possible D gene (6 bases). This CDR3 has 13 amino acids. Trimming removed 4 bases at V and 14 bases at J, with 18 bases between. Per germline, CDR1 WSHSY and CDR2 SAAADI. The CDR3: CASSGNRDGVKFF. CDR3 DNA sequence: TGCGCCAGCAGTGGGAACAGGGATGGGGTCAAGTTCTTC.

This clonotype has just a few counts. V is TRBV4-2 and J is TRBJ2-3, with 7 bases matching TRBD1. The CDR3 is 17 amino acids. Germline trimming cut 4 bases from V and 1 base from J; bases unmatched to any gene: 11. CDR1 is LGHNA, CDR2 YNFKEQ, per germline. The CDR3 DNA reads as TGTGCCAGCAGCCTCATAAGTGGTCAGGGGGGCACAGATACGCAGTATTTT. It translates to CASSLISGQGGTDTQYF.

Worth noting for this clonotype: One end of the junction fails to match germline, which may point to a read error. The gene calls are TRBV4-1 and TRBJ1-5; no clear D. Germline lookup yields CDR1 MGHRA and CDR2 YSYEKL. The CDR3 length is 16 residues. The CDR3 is CASSQVEDGLNQPQHF. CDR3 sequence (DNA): TGCGCAAGCAGCCAAGTGGAGGACGGTCTCAATCAGCCCCAGCATTTT.